This T cell receptor (beta chain) was documented in a study of graft-versus-host responses after intestinal transplantation. Background on the study: Anti-thymocyte globulin induction, then tacrolimus and steroids for about 3 years, went to all recipients.

The repertoire was sequenced with immunoSEQ multiplex PCR; TCRdb's copy has only in-frame clones and lacks some. The sample yields tens of thousands of clones, around 92% seen once. The trim removed 1 base at V and 2 bases at J, leaving 3 bases unmatched. Germline assignment: CDR1 SGHTA and CDR2 FQGTGA. The CDR3 runs 15 residues. Study-level findings and limits: HvG clone declines early post-transplant were associated with peak circulating GvH levels. Analysis identified GvH clones in recipient marrow, with some appearing first in ileum or blood.

This clone was seen once. What it recognizes is unknown. The sequence was collected from a human donor who was the organ donor for an intestinal transplant. The chain uses TRBV7-3 and TRBJ2-3, with 7 positions matching TRBD2. This sample comprised unstimulated CD4+ T cells sorted from spleen or lymph node cells, obtained before transplant. The DNA for the CDR3 is TGTGCCAGCAGCTTAAACGGGGGGTTCACAGATACGCAGTATTTT. This sequence encodes CASSLNGGFTDTQYF. The entire variable domain, with the rest obtained from reference TRBV7-3 and TRBJ2-3, is as follows: GAGVSQTPSNKVTEKGKYVELRCDPISGHTALYWYRQSLGQGPEFLIYFQGTGAADDSGLPNDRFFAVRPEGSVSTLKIQRTERGDSAVYLCASSLNGGFTDTQYFGPGTRLTVL.